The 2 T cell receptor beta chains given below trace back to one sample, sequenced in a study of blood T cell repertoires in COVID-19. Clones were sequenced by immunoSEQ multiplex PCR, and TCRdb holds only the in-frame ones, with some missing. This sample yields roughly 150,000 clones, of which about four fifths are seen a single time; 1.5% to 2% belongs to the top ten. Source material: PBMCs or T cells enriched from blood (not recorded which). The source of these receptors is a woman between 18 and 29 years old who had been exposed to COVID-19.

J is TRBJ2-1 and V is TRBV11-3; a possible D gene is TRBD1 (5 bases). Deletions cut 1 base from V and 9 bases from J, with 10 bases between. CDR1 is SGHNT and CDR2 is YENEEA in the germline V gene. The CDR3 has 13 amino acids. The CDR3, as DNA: TGTGCCAGCAGCTTAGTTCAGGGTCGTGAGCAGTTCTTC. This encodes CASSLVQGREQFF.

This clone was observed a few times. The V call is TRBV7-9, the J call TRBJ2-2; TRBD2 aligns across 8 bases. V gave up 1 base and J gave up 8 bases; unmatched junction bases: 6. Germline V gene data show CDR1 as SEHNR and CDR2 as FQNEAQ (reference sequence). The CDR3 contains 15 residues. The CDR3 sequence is CASSLGLARGGELFF. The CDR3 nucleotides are TGTGCCAGCAGCTTAGGACTAGCGAGAGGTGGGGAGCTGTTTTTT.